These T cell receptor beta chains were read from a single sample in a study of T cell responses to AZD1222 COVID-19 vaccine. Clones were sequenced by immunoSEQ multiplex PCR, and TCRdb holds only the in-frame ones, with some missing. The table records roughly 80,000 clones, approximately 90% of them present only once. Sequenced here: peripheral blood, sampled 28 days after the second AZD1222 dose. Receptors were obtained from an adult who received the AZD1222 COVID-19 vaccine. Each CDR3 is given with its conserved first and last residue. D genes are given only for firm matches. Expanded clones get a size class; other rows say once, few or many, or leave the size out.

d_call	clone_size	v_call	j_call	cdr3_nt	cdr3_aa
NA	NA	TRBV5-8	TRBJ1-2	TGTGCCAGCAGCTTTAAGAACTATGGCTACACCTTC	CASSFKNYGYTF
NA	NA	TRBV9	TRBJ1-1	TGTGCCAGCAGCCCCCCAGCGGGTGGGGGCGCGGACACTGAAGCTTTCTTT	CASSPPAGGGADTEAFF
NA	once	TRBV6-4	TRBJ1-6	TGTGCCAGCAGTGAAGCGGGTAGCGGTTCACCCCTCCACTTT	CASSEAGSGSPLHF
NA	NA	TRBV9	TRBJ2-2	TGTGCCAGCAGCGTAGGGCAGCTGAACACCGGGGAGCTGTTTTTT	CASSVGQLNTGELFF
NA	NA	TRBV7-3	TRBJ1-5	TGTGCCACTCTTCCGGGGATCAATCAGCCCCAGCATTTT	CATLPGINQPQHF
NA	NA	TRBV29-1	TRBJ1-2	TGCAGCGTTGACGTGGGAGGGTTCTTCGGAGGCTACACCTTC	CSVDVGGFFGGYTF
NA	NA	TRBV6-5	TRBJ2-2	TGTGCCAGCACCTACACCGGGGAGCTGTTTTTT	CASTYTGELFF
NA	NA	TRBV6-1	TRBJ2-4	TGTGCCAGCAGTGAACGGAGGAGACAGGGTGAGCTAGCGGTAGCCAAAAACATTCAGTACTTC	CASSERRRQGELAVAKNIQYF
NA	NA	TRBV2	TRBJ1-5	TGTGCCAGCAGTGAAGCGCGCCCACCTGGGCCCCAGCATTTT	CASSEARPPGPQHF
NA	NA	TRBV9	TRBJ1-4	TGTGCCAGCAGCCGGGCTGCAACTAATGAAAAACTGTTTTTT	CASSRAATNEKLFF
TRBD1	NA	TRBV5-1	TRBJ1-5	TGCGCCAGCAGCTCACAGGGGGGTAGCAATCAGCCCCAGCATTTT	CASSSQGGSNQPQHF
NA	NA	TRBV5-1	TRBJ1-5	TGCGCCAGCAGCCCTTGGGGTGCCAATCAGCCCCAGCATTTT	CASSPWGANQPQHF
TRBD2	NA	TRBV2	TRBJ2-3	TGTGCCAGCAGTCGTAGCGGGAGCACAGATACGCAGTATTTT	CASSRSGSTDTQYF
NA	once	TRBV4-1	TRBJ2-2	TGCGCCAGCAGCCACGTAATCGGGGAGCTGTTTTTT	CASSHVIGELFF
TRBD2	NA	TRBV5-1	TRBJ2-1	TGCGCCAGCAGCTTGTTAGCGGGAGGTCATGAGCAGTTCTTC	CASSLLAGGHEQFF
NA	NA	TRBV11-3	TRBJ2-1	TGTGCCAGCAGCTCCCTCGGAGTGGTAGCGTCGAGCTCCTACAATGAGCAGTTCTTC	CASSSLGVVASSSYNEQFF
NA	few	TRBV6-5	TRBJ2-1	TGTGCCAGCAGTTCCAATAACAGGGTGTTGGTCAATGAGCAGTTCTTC	CASSSNNRVLVNEQFF
TRBD2	NA	TRBV5-1	TRBJ2-7	TGCGCCAGCAGCTCTGGGACTAGCGGGGCATCGACGACCTACGAGCAGTACTTC	CASSSGTSGASTTYEQYF
NA	NA	TRBV7-8	TRBJ1-3	TGTGCCAGCAGCCACGGGGGCAGCTCTGGAAACACCATATATTTT	CASSHGGSSGNTIYF
NA	NA	TRBV27	TRBJ2-4	TGTGCCAGCAGTTTACGCAGGGAAGCCAAAAACATTCAGTACTTC	CASSLRREAKNIQYF
NA	NA	TRBV7-2	TRBJ2-5	TGTGCCAGCAGCTTAGAGGTCGTCCAAGAGACCCAGTACTTC	CASSLEVVQETQYF
TRBD1	NA	TRBV7-3	TRBJ1-1	TGTGCCAGCAGCTCGGGACAGGGGACTGAAGCTTTCTTT	CASSSGQGTEAFF
NA	NA	TRBV29-1	TRBJ2-3	TGCAGCGTTGAAGGGAGAGGGGCAGATACGCAGTATTTT	CSVEGRGADTQYF
NA	NA	TRBV30	TRBJ2-3	TGTGCCTGGAGCAGCAGCACAGATACGCAGTATTTT	CAWSSSTDTQYF
NA	NA	TRBV5-1	TRBJ2-7	TGCGCCAGCAGCCCCGTCGCGTTGATAGGCTACGAGCAGTACTTC	CASSPVALIGYEQYF
TRBD1	NA	TRBV25-1	TRBJ1-6	TGTGCCAGCAGTACGACAGGGAGGTCACCCCTCCACTTT	CASSTTGRSPLHF
TRBD1	NA	TRBV6-5	TRBJ1-3	TGTGCCAGCAGCGACGACAGGGCTGGAAACACCATATATTTT	CASSDDRAGNTIYF
TRBD2	NA	TRBV5-5	TRBJ2-1	TGTGCCAGCAGCTTGGGTCGTAGCGGGGCCCGCGCGTGGAATGAGCAGTTCTTC	CASSLGRSGARAWNEQFF
TRBD1	NA	TRBV10-3	TRBJ2-2	TGTGCCATCAGTGACCGGGACAGTCGAATTGCCGGGGAGCTGTTTTTT	CAISDRDSRIAGELFF
TRBD1	NA	TRBV5-1	TRBJ2-2	TGCGCCAGCAGCTTGGCCCCGGCGTCCCGAGGACAGGGCCTATCGATGGAGCTGTTTTTT	CASSLAPASRGQGLSMELFF
NA	NA	TRBV7-9	TRBJ1-2	TGTGCCAGCAGCTTACCGAATGATCGGGGCTACACCTTC	CASSLPNDRGYTF
NA	NA	TRBV24-1	TRBJ2-6	TGTGCCACCAGTGATTCCAGGTCCGGGGCCAACGTCCTGACTTTC	CATSDSRSGANVLTF
NA	NA	TRBV7-3	TRBJ2-1	TGTGCCAGCAGCTTAAATCGGGGCCACAATGAGCAGTTCTTC	CASSLNRGHNEQFF
NA	NA	TRBV9	TRBJ2-3	TGTGCCAGCACCCCCGAGGCAGGGGCGTTGACAGATACGCAGTATTTT	CASTPEAGALTDTQYF
NA	NA	TRBV10-2	TRBJ1-2	TGCGCCAGCAGTGAAGGGGGGAGAGGCTACACCTTC	CASSEGGRGYTF
NA	NA	TRBV11-1	TRBJ1-1	TGTGCCAGCACTCCGCGGGAGAAAGCTTTCTTT	CASTPREKAFF
NA	NA	TRBV7-3	TRBJ2-2	TGTGCCAGCAGCTTAAGGGTTGTCGGGCTGGACGGGGAGCTGTTTTTT	CASSLRVVGLDGELFF
NA	NA	TRBV11-3	TRBJ1-6	TGTGCCAGCAGCCGGAGCTCCTATAATTCACCCCTCCACTTT	CASSRSSYNSPLHF
NA	NA	TRBV19	TRBJ1-5	TGTGCCAGTAGTATGGGGCAGGGGACCTATAGCAATCAGCCCCAGCATTTT	CASSMGQGTYSNQPQHF
NA	NA	TRBV27	TRBJ1-4	TGTGCCAGCAGTTTGCGCGGACACCAGGGCGGACTGTTTTTT	CASSLRGHQGGLFF
TRBD1	NA	TRBV5-1	TRBJ1-1	TGCGCCAGCAGCTTGGGGACAGGGTTGAACACTGAAGCTTTCTTT	CASSLGTGLNTEAFF
NA	NA	TRBV19	TRBJ1-2	TGTGCCAGTCTTCATCCAAGGGGCTACACCTTC	CASLHPRGYTF
TRBD1	NA	TRBV7-2	TRBJ2-5	TGTGCCAGCAGCTTCGGACAGGGGTTAGGGGAGACCCAGTACTTC	CASSFGQGLGETQYF
TRBD2	NA	TRBV9	TRBJ2-2	TGTGCCAGCAGCGTACTGGGCAGCGGGAGCTCGAACACCGGGGAGCTGTTTTTT	CASSVLGSGSSNTGELFF
TRBD1	NA	TRBV9	TRBJ2-5	TGTGCCAGCAGCCGATCCGGGACAGGGGGCGGGGAGACCCAGTACTTC	CASSRSGTGGGETQYF
TRBD1	NA	TRBV5-1	TRBJ1-2	TGCGCCAGCAGCCCGGCAGGGGGCAGGTATGGCTACACCTTC	CASSPAGGRYGYTF
NA	many	TRBV30	TRBJ2-2	TGTGCCTGGAGTGGACCGAACACCGGGGAGCTGTTTTTT	CAWSGPNTGELFF
TRBD1	NA	TRBV15	TRBJ1-2	TGTGCCACCAGCAGAGGAGGGGGCAATGGCTACACCTTC	CATSRGGGNGYTF
TRBD1	NA	TRBV7-9	TRBJ2-1	TGTGCCAGCACCTTAGTCGGGGACAGGGGCTACAATGAGCAGTTCTTC	CASTLVGDRGYNEQFF
TRBD1	NA	TRBV19	TRBJ1-5	TGTGCCAGTAGTCCGCGACAGGGCGTCGCCCATCAGCCCCAGCATTTT	CASSPRQGVAHQPQHF